Listed below are T cell receptor beta chains from one sample, sequenced in a study of blood T cells in healthy people across ages. TCRdb reprocessed the 5' RACE reads via MiXCR and lists one record per CDR3 protein. The sample contains about 1.1 million distinct CDR3 sequences, roughly two fifths of which appear only once. The sequencing input was blood. These receptors originate from a man between 18 and 29 years old in good health. CDR3s include the opening cysteine and the closing phenylalanine or tryptophan. A D gene is named only where the DNA matches it firmly. Clone size is shown for a subset of rows, as once, few, many or a class of expanded clone.

D	length	J	V	size	CDR3	DNA
.	13	TRBJ1-1	TRBV11-3	.	CASSFEGMTEAFF	TGTGCCAGCAGCTTTGAGGGGATGACTGAAGCTTTCTTT
.	12	TRBJ2-3	TRBV9	few	CASSAPRNTQYF	TGTGCCAGCAGCGCCCCAAGGAATACGCAGTATTTT
.	13	TRBJ2-2	TRBV24-1	.	CATMSLSTGELFF	TGTGCCACCATGAGTCTGAGCACCGGGGAGCTGTTTTTT
.	15	TRBJ1-5	TRBV6-6	.	CASRPRQVESQPQHF	TGTGCCAGCAGGCCGAGACAGGTTGAGAGTCAGCCCCAGCATTTT
.	11	TRBJ2-1	TRBV3-1	few	CASKKDNEQFF	TGTGCCAGCAAGAAGGACAATGAGCAGTTCTTC
TRBD1	15	TRBJ2-3	TRBV10-3	many	CAISESTGIKDTQYF	TGTGCCATCAGTGAGTCGACAGGGATCAAGGATACGCAGTATTTT
.	14	TRBJ1-5	TRBV5-6	many	CASSSQGSNQPQHF	TGTGCCAGCAGCTCCCAGGGAAGCAATCAGCCCCAGCATTTT
TRBD2	14	TRBJ2-5	TRBV9	.	CASSVLAGGKTQYF	TGTGCCAGCAGCGTCCTAGCGGGGGGGAAGACCCAGTACTTC
.	16	TRBJ2-3	TRBV9	.	CASSVGGGTVTDTQYF	TGTGCCAGCAGCGTAGGTGGGGGAACAGTCACAGATACGCAGTATTTT
.	11	TRBJ2-1	TRBV12-3/TRBV12-4	.	CASSLGGLQFF	TGTGCCAGCAGTTTAGGGGGGTTACAGTTCTTC
.	15	TRBJ2-3	TRBV5-1	.	CASSSLDRPADTQYF	TGCGCCAGCAGCTCACTCGACAGGCCAGCAGATACGCAGTATTTT
.	13	TRBJ1-2	TRBV5-1	few	CASRQALNYGYTF	TGCGCCAGCAGACAGGCCCTTAACTATGGCTACACCTTC
.	14	TRBJ2-5	TRBV28	few	CASSPAGNQETQYF	TGTGCCAGCAGTCCTGCGGGGAACCAAGAGACCCAGTACTTC
.	19	TRBJ2-7	TRBV7-9	few	CASSLGSDYTGTTRYEQYF	TGTGCCAGCAGCTTAGGATCTGATTATACCGGGACAACGCGCTACGAGCAGTACTTC
TRBD1	16	TRBJ2-3	TRBV20-1	few	CSARDRRTGSTDTQYF	TGCAGTGCTAGAGATCGTAGGACAGGGAGCACAGATACGCAGTATTTT
TRBD1	16	TRBJ1-2	TRBV12-3/TRBV12-4	.	CASSSHPGQGNYGHTF	TGTGCCAGCAGTTCCCACCCGGGACAGGGAAATTATGGCCACACCTTC